This TCR beta chain originates from a study of blood T cell repertoires in COVID-19. As for the study in general: T cells, B-cell-depleted T cells, or PBMCs provided the cDNA or gDNA that served as material.

Original methodology: Reference gene primers were amplified, and this amplification served to estimate nucleated cell counts. This table comes from immunoSEQ multiplex PCR, and its TCRdb copy is limited to in-frame clones, with some not included. V, J and clone size derive from that table, while D and trimming were established from the DNA sequence. Here the sample spans 300,000 to 400,000 clones, 80% to 90% being singletons. The CDR3 contains 17 residues. V was pared by 2 bases and J by 4 bases, with 17 bases between. Germline loops: CDR1 SGHAT, CDR2 FQNNGV. The V and J genes are TRBV11-2 and TRBJ2-2; a possible D gene is TRBD1 (6 bases). Material for sequencing was peripheral blood. This receptor was obtained from a woman aged 50 to 60 with COVID-19, enrolled during active disease. CDR3 coding DNA: TGTGCCAGCAGCTTAACAGCTGGGTGGGGGCCCACCGGGGAGCTGTTTTTT. Translated: CASSLTAGWGPTGELFF.